Presented here are 16 T cell receptor beta chains from one specimen sequenced in a study of cytomegalovirus exposure and HLA in healthy donors. Primers for the PCR totalled 60 Vbeta and 13 Jbeta. Only in-frame clones appear in the TCRdb table, and some are missing; sequencing was by immunoSEQ multiplex PCR. The sample has roughly 120,000 clones, approximately 80% seen once. Source material: PBMCs. The receptors here all came from a woman in her 30s in good health and CMV-seronegative.

This chain connects TRBV28 to TRBJ1-2, with 8 bases identical to TRBD1. The CDR3 totals 14 residues. The V gene end was trimmed by 2 bases and the J gene end by 6 bases; junction bases not matched to a gene: 5. The V gene's germline CDR1 is MDHEN and CDR2 SYDVKM. Written as DNA, the CDR3 is TGTGCCAGCAGTTTAGTGGACAGGGAAGATGGCTACACCTTC. Translated, it gives CASSLVDREDGYTF.

The rearrangement links TRBV20-1 to TRBJ1-2; D uncertain. Trimming took 4 bases from V and 5 from J, leaving 5 bases between them. Germline values: CDR1 DFQATT, CDR2 SNEGSKA (reference sequence). This CDR3 spans 10 amino acids. CDR3 in amino acids: CSATGYGYTF. CDR3 coding DNA: TGCAGTGCTACAGGATATGGCTACACCTTC.

V and J are TRBV14 and TRBJ2-1; 10 nucleotides agree with TRBD2. CDR1 and CDR2 from the germline V gene are SGHDN and FVKESK. Unmatched junction bases numbered 17, after V lost 3 bases and J lost 12 bases. This CDR3 spans 17 amino acids. The CDR3 nucleotides are TGTGCCAGCAGCCATGGGGATAGCGGGAGGCCCGATTGGGGGCAGTTCTTC. Translated: CASSHGDSGRPDWGQFF.

The chain is built from TRBV19 and TRBJ1-5; 9 bases align to TRBD1. CDR1 and CDR2 from the germline V gene are LNHDA and SQIVND (reference sequence). The V segment lost 5 bases and the J segment 7 bases; nucleotides outside the gene matches: 6. The CDR3 is made up of 14 amino acids. The CDR3 loop reads CASSFTGGRQPQHF. The CDR3 DNA follows: TGTGCCAGTAGTTTTACAGGGGGCAGGCAGCCCCAGCATTTT.

This clone was found a few times. V is TRBV5-4 and J is TRBJ2-3, with 7 positions matching TRBD2. There are 16 residues in the CDR3. Germline V lookup: CDR1 SGHNT, CDR2 YYREEE (reference sequence). Germline trimming cut 1 base from V and 5 bases from J; bases unmatched to any gene: 10. The CDR3 reads CASSLWTGGGGDTQYF. The CDR3 DNA reads as TGTGCCAGCAGCTTGTGGACGGGAGGCGGGGGAGATACGCAGTATTTT. The variable domain in full, completed from reference TRBV5-4 and TRBJ2-3, reads ETGVTQSPTHLIKTRGQQVTLRCSSQSGHNTVSWYQQALGQGPQFIFQYYREEENGRGNFPPRFSGLQFPNYSSELNVNALELDDSALYLCASSLWTGGGGDTQYFGPGTRLTVL.

The chain uses TRBV27 and TRBJ2-5, with TRBD2 identical over 11 bases. V shed 5 bases and J 9 bases; nucleotides not matched to a gene: 8. This CDR3 has 14 amino acids. Germline CDR1 is MNHEY and CDR2 is SMNVEV (reference sequence). The CDR3, as DNA: TGTGCCAGCAGTCAAGGGACTAGCGGTAAGGCCCAGTACTTC. It is translated as CASSQGTSGKAQYF.

The rearrangement joins TRBV27 to TRBJ1-4, with 10 bases fitting TRBD1. The germline gives CDR1 MNHEY, CDR2 SMNVEV (reference sequence). With 8 bases clipped from V and 6 bases from J, the junction kept 3 bases outside the gene matches. The CDR3 length is 13 residues. CDR3 DNA sequence: TGTGCCAGCCACGGACAGGGGGATGAAAAACTGTTTTTT. Translation gives CASHGQGDEKLFF.

The rearrangement joins TRBV7-9 to TRBJ2-4, with D unresolved. Trimming stripped 5 bases from V and 7 bases from J, with 12 bases between. The CDR3 consists of 13 residues. Per germline, CDR1 SEHNR and CDR2 FQNEAQ (reference sequence). The CDR3: CASSPGRSNIQYF. The CDR3 region has the DNA TGTGCCAGCAGCCCAGGCAGGTCCAACATTCAGTACTTC.

This chain connects TRBV7-8 to TRBJ2-7; possibly TRBD2 for D (6 bases). The germline V gene has CDR1 SGHVS and CDR2 FQNEAQ. Trimming removed 1 base from V and 4 bases from J, with 17 bases in between. The CDR3 covers 16 residues. In DNA, the CDR3 is TGTGCCAGCAGCTTAGGTCGCGGGACGCTCATGTACGAGCAGTACTTC. As protein: CASSLGRGTLMYEQYF.

This chain uses TRBV7-2 with TRBJ1-3; D not resolved. The CDR3 consists of 14 residues. Germline CDR1 and CDR2: SGHTA and FQGNSA. Trimming pared 6 bases from V and 0 bases from J, leaving 9 bases between. The CDR3, as DNA: TGTGCCAGCAGTTTCGTCGGCTCTGGAAACACCATATATTTT. It is translated as CASSFVGSGNTIYF.

The sample holds one count of this clone. The chain combines TRBV12-5 with TRBJ2-7; 8 nucleotides agree with TRBD2. Germline V gene data show CDR1 as LGHNT and CDR2 as FRNRAP. V shed 6 bases and J 5 bases; nucleotides not matched to a gene: 6. This CDR3 is 13 amino acids long. CDR3 amino acids: CASGRSGMDEQYF. The CDR3 nucleotides are TGTGCTAGTGGACGTAGCGGGATGGACGAGCAGTACTTC. The full variable domain, completed using reference TRBV12-5 and TRBJ2-7, is DARVTQTPRHKVTEMGQEVTMRCQPILGHNTVFWYRQTMMQGLELLAYFRNRAPLDDSGMPKDRFSAEMPDATLATLKIQPSEPRDSAVYFCASGRSGMDEQYFGPGTRLTVT.

CDR3 nucleotides: TGTGCCAGCAGCCAAGCCAGTAGCGGCTACGAGCAGTACTTC. This gives the protein CASSQASSGYEQYF. The chain carries TRBV14 and TRBJ2-7, with D possibly matching TRBD2 (6 bases). CDR1 and CDR2 (germline): SGHDN, FVKESK. This CDR3 region has 14 residues. Trimming took 1 base from V and 3 from J, leaving 10 bases between them.

J is TRBJ2-7 and V is TRBV2; D not resolved. V lost 7 bases to trimming and J lost 3 bases, with 16 bases between them. CDR1 SNHLY and CDR2 FYNNEI come from the germline V gene. There are 14 residues in the CDR3. CDR3 sequence: CASTQRSAGYEQYF. CDR3 DNA sequence: TGTGCCAGCACCCAAAGGTCGGCAGGCTACGAGCAGTACTTC. The full variable domain, its missing parts supplied by reference TRBV2 and TRBJ2-7, is EPEVTQTPSHQVTQMGQEVILRCVPISNHLYFYWYRQILGQKVEFLVSFYNNEISEKSEIFDDQFSVERPDGSNFTLKIRSTKLEDSAMYFCASTQRSAGYEQYFGPGTRLTVT.

This chain uses TRBV9 with TRBJ2-2; 8 bases agree with TRBD1. Germline-derived CDR1 and CDR2 are SGDLS and YYNGEE. The CDR3 has 16 residues. The junction had 6 bases not matched to a gene; V was cut back by 3 bases and J by 2 bases. CDR3 in amino acids: CASSAQGAVNTGELFF. CDR3 bases: TGTGCCAGCAGCGCTCAGGGGGCGGTTAACACCGGGGAGCTGTTTTTT.

This rearrangement joins TRBV25-1 to TRBJ2-5; TRBD1 matches 8 bases. Per germline, CDR1 MGHDK and CDR2 SYGVNS. The CDR3 covers 15 residues. V was pared by 4 bases and J by 4 bases, with 8 bases of the junction left unmatched. The CDR3 spells CASSVTGGLGETQYF. CDR3 in DNA: TGTGCCAGCAGTGTTACAGGGGGACTCGGAGAGACCCAGTACTTC.

This clone showed up just a few times. The V gene is TRBV6-4, the J gene TRBJ2-1; D is perhaps TRBD2 (5 bases). V was pared by 0 bases and J by 2 bases, with 8 bases between. There are 15 residues in the CDR3. Looked up from germline, CDR1 is MRHNA and CDR2 is SNTAGT. This chain's CDR3 is CASSDSEGPYNEQFF. In DNA form, the CDR3 reads TGTGCCAGCAGTGACTCTGAGGGCCCCTACAATGAGCAGTTCTTC.